The present entry profiles one T cell receptor beta chain with its context. These data belong to a study of CD8 T cells in Susac syndrome. The CDR3 totals 13 residues. Germline CDR1 is MNHNS and CDR2 is SASEGT. V lost 8 bases, J lost 3 bases, and 11 bases lay in between. RNA amounts of about 0.45 to 1 ug underwent reverse transcription with random hexamers. A multiplex approach, immunoSEQ multiplex PCR, amplified TCR beta CDR3 across 54 Vbeta and 13 Jbeta. TCRdb analysed the immunoSEQ multiplex PCR reads with MiXCR anew, one entry per CDR3 protein. The sample yields 250,000 to 350,000 distinct CDR3 sequences, about 91% seen once.

The sample comprised CD4+ T cells from PBMCs. The genes are TRBV6-1 and TRBJ2-4; possible D gene TRBD1, 6 bases. This TCR derives from a human donor with multiple sclerosis. The CDR3 DNA reads TGTGCCAGCGGAGGACAGATCAAAAACATTCAGTACTTC. It is translated as CASGGQIKNIQYF.